This T cell receptor beta chain originates from a study of T cells in localized non-small cell lung cancer. Study-level results: Among blood samples, higher T cell density accompanied longer overall survival. Uninvolved adjacent lung had higher T cell clonality than tumor and all other tissues.

The repertoire was sequenced with immunoSEQ multiplex PCR; TCRdb's copy has only in-frame clones and lacks some. The sample shows tens of thousands of clones, approximately 91% of them seen only once. Trimming at V came to 5 bases and at J to 3 bases, leaving 5 bases not matched to a gene. Germline V CDR1 and CDR2: SGHNT, YENEEA. This CDR3 has 14 residues. With regard to this clone: Its antigen is as yet unknown.

This sequence joins TRBV11-3 and TRBJ2-3; 7 nucleotides match TRBD1. The source material was peripheral blood, sampled before any cancer treatment. The TCR originated in a female donor older than 55 with stage I squamous cell lung carcinoma. The CDR3: CASSRGTVTDTQYF. The CDR3 DNA sequence: TGTGCCAGCAGCAGAGGGACAGTTACAGATACGCAGTATTTT.